Listed here are 7 T cell receptor beta chains from one sample, sequenced in a study of T-cell reconstitution after alpha-beta-depleted transplantation in children. Unique molecular identifiers were used in preparing the TCRbeta library. MiXCR was run by TCRdb on the PCR reads, yielding one entry per CDR3 protein. The sample includes some 250,000 distinct CDR3 sequences, around 13% of them seen just once. The sequenced sample was PBMCs from the stem cell graft donor, obtained from the stem cell graft. All receptors derive from a human donor who donated a stem cell graft to a child with acute lymphoblastic leukemia.

This clonotype was found many times. This chain connects TRBV7-3 to TRBJ2-2, with 8 bases aligning to TRBD2. The CDR3 has 17 residues. From germline, CDR1 is SGHTA and CDR2 FQGTGA. With V trimmed by 3 bases and J by 0 bases, 6 bases remained unmatched. The DNA for the CDR3 is TGTGCCAGCAGCTTGACCCCGGGACTAGCGAACACCGGGGAGCTGTTTTTT. It specifies CASSLTPGLANTGELFF.

Ten or more counts support this clonotype. The genes are TRBV9 and TRBJ2-3, with D perhaps TRBD2 (6 bases). The CDR3 covers 14 residues. CDR1 and CDR2 from the germline V gene are SGDLS and YYNGEE. V lost 3 bases and J 6 bases, leaving 14 bases between the germline ends. CDR3 sequence: CASSGSLGRDTQYF. For the CDR3, the DNA is TGTGCCAGCAGCGGATCACTTGGGAGGGATACGCAGTATTTT.

Ten or more counts support this clonotype. This chain connects TRBV12-3 or TRBV12-4 to TRBJ1-5; tentative D call: TRBD1 (6 bases). V was cut by 1 base and J by 1 base, with 11 bases left in between. The CDR3 extends over 16 amino acids. The CDR3 sequence is CASSLGGARSNQPQHF. Written as DNA, the CDR3 is TGTGCCAGCAGTTTAGGGGGGGCGCGAAGCAATCAGCCCCAGCATTTT.

In this sample, this clonotype turned up a few times. The genes are TRBV29-1 and TRBJ1-2, with D perhaps matching TRBD1 (5 bases). This CDR3 has 14 residues. Trimming cost V 7 bases and J 0 bases, with 15 bases left between them. Germline lookup yields CDR1 SQVTM and CDR2 ANQGSEA. CDR3 residues: CSGGGSGPNYGYTF. DNA for the CDR3: TGCAGCGGGGGGGGGTCAGGACCTAACTATGGCTACACCTTC. The whole variable domain, remainder taken from reference TRBV29-1 and TRBJ1-2, is SAVISQKPSRDICQRGTSLTIQCQVDSQVTMMFWYRQQPGQSLTLIATANQGSEATYESGFVIDKFPISRPNLTFSTLTVSNMSPEDSSIYLCSGGGSGPNYGYTFGSGTRLTVV.

The rearrangement uses TRBV9 and TRBJ2-4, with D uncertain. There are 16 residues in the CDR3. The germline CDR1 and CDR2 sequences are SGDLS and YYNGEE. V lost 0 bases and J lost 0, with 10 bases in between. The CDR3 sequence: CASSVGPTGAKNIQYF. CDR3 sequence (DNA): TGTGCCAGCAGCGTAGGCCCAACTGGAGCCAAAAACATTCAGTACTTC.

The chain is built from TRBV5-4 and TRBJ2-3; 8 positions agree with TRBD1. The V gene's germline CDR1 is SGHNT and CDR2 YYREEE (reference sequence). V shed 0 bases, J shed 3 bases, and the junction held 6 bases outside the gene matches. The CDR3 extends over 16 amino acids. The CDR3 sequence: CASSLVAGGVTDTQYF. For the CDR3, the DNA is TGTGCCAGCAGCTTGGTGGCAGGGGGCGTAACAGATACGCAGTATTTT.

This clonotype came up many times. The chain joins TRBV4-1 to TRBJ2-7; 8 bases agree with TRBD1. Per germline, CDR1 MGHRA and CDR2 YSYEKL. The V and J ends lost 0 bases and 4 bases, in that order; junction bases with no gene match: 5. The CDR3 runs 15 residues. The CDR3 DNA sequence: TGCGCCAGCAGCCAAGAGGCGACAGGGGCTTACGAGCAGTACTTC. This sequence encodes CASSQEATGAYEQYF.